A selection of T cell receptor beta chains follows, all from one sample in a study of PD-L1 blockade in urothelial cancer. TCRdb's copy holds only in-frame clones and misses some; the assay was immunoSEQ multiplex PCR. The table lists around 87,000 clones, roughly 83% of them singletons. Sequences were derived from PBMCs, sampled around atezolizumab (anti-PD-L1) treatment. The receptor source for this set is a man aged 70 or older with urothelial cancer. CDR3s include the opening cysteine and the closing phenylalanine or tryptophan. The D gene is left open where the match is weak. Clone size is stated in some rows and not others, as once, few, many or a class when expanded.

V: TRBV2; J: TRBJ2-5; size: .; D: TRBD2; CDR3: CASSLGLQETQYF; DNA: TGTGCCAGCAGTTTGGGACTACAAGAGACCCAGTACTTC
V: TRBV5-1; J: TRBJ2-7; size: .; D: TRBD2; CDR3: CASSGRGLAPNEQYF; DNA: TGCGCCAGCAGCGGCCGCGGACTAGCGCCTAACGAGCAGTACTTC
V: TRBV5-1; J: TRBJ2-3; size: .; D: .; CDR3: CASSLGQSTDTQYF; DNA: TGCGCCAGCAGCTTGGGGCAGAGCACAGATACGCAGTATTTT
V: TRBV6-5; J: TRBJ2-7; size: .; D: .; CDR3: CASRDSTTYEQYF; DNA: TGTGCCAGCAGGGACTCGACCACCTACGAGCAGTACTTC
V: TRBV7-2; J: TRBJ1-6; size: .; D: .; CDR3: CASSFRGLNSPLHF; DNA: TGTGCCAGCAGCTTTAGGGGACTCAATTCACCCCTCCACTTT
V: TRBV6-5; J: TRBJ2-7; size: .; D: .; CDR3: CASSYSRQTIYEQYF; DNA: TGTGCCAGCAGTTACTCTAGGCAGACAATCTACGAGCAGTACTTC
V: TRBV29-1; J: TRBJ2-2; size: .; D: TRBD1; CDR3: CSVVPDRDGELFF; DNA: TGCAGCGTTGTCCCCGACAGGGACGGGGAGCTGTTTTTT
V: TRBV15; J: TRBJ2-6; size: .; D: .; CDR3: CATSRDLADSGANVLTF; DNA: TGTGCCACCAGCAGAGATTTGGCCGACTCTGGGGCCAACGTCCTGACTTTC
V: TRBV7-2; J: TRBJ2-7; size: .; D: .; CDR3: CASSLGVGGSYEQYF; DNA: TGTGCCAGCAGCTTAGGAGTCGGGGGCTCCTACGAGCAGTACTTC
V: TRBV5-1; J: TRBJ2-1; size: .; D: TRBD2; CDR3: CASSLSVSGSPSEQFF; DNA: TGCGCCAGCAGCTTGTCGGTTAGCGGGAGCCCGAGTGAGCAGTTCTTC
V: TRBV5-5; J: TRBJ2-7; size: .; D: .; CDR3: CASTLSPTPWGSSYEQYF; DNA: TGTGCCAGCACCCTTTCCCCTACCCCTTGGGGCAGCTCCTACGAGCAGTACTTC
V: TRBV10-3; J: TRBJ2-2; size: .; D: .; CDR3: CATKDKFTGELFF; DNA: TGTGCCACCAAGGACAAATTCACCGGGGAGCTGTTTTTT
V: TRBV11-2; J: TRBJ2-5; size: .; D: .; CDR3: CASSLEILQETQYF; DNA: TGTGCCAGCAGCTTAGAAATCCTACAAGAGACCCAGTACTTC
V: TRBV10-3; J: TRBJ1-2; size: .; D: .; CDR3: CATTGANYGYTF; DNA: TGTGCCACCACCGGGGCTAACTATGGCTACACCTTC
V: TRBV29-1; J: TRBJ1-3; size: .; D: TRBD1; CDR3: CSVEGQGLSGKAIYF; DNA: TGCAGCGTTGAAGGACAGGGCCTTTCGGGAAAGGCCATATATTTT
V: TRBV7-3; J: TRBJ2-2; size: .; D: .; CDR3: CASSSGPVGELFF; DNA: TGTGCCAGCAGCTCTGGCCCAGTGGGGGAGCTGTTTTTT
V: TRBV30; J: TRBJ2-5; size: .; D: .; CDR3: CAWATGVGETQYF; DNA: TGTGCCTGGGCTACCGGGGTGGGAGAGACCCAGTACTTC
V: TRBV5-1; J: TRBJ2-4; size: .; D: TRBD1; CDR3: CASSDPRQGEGIQYF; DNA: TGCGCCAGCAGCGACCCAAGACAGGGGGAAGGCATTCAGTACTTC
V: TRBV19; J: TRBJ1-2; size: .; D: .; CDR3: CASIEPGDYGYTF; DNA: TGTGCCAGTATTGAGCCAGGGGACTATGGCTACACCTTC
V: TRBV6-1; J: TRBJ2-7; size: .; D: .; CDR3: CASSDILAYEQYF; DNA: TGTGCCAGCAGTGACATACTGGCCTACGAGCAGTACTTC
V: TRBV19; J: TRBJ1-5; size: .; D: TRBD1; CDR3: CASSTDRGDNQPQHF; DNA: TGTGCCAGTAGTACGGACAGGGGGGACAATCAGCCCCAGCATTTT
V: TRBV5-8; J: TRBJ1-1; size: .; D: .; CDR3: CASSFRGAFF; DNA: TGTGCCAGCAGCTTTCGGGGAGCTTTCTTT
V: TRBV4-1; J: TRBJ2-3; size: .; D: TRBD1; CDR3: CASSQGQGAGDTQYF; DNA: TGCGCCAGCAGCCAAGGACAGGGGGCAGGTGATACGCAGTATTTT
V: TRBV13; J: TRBJ1-1; size: .; D: .; CDR3: CASMFGTMNTEAFF; DNA: TGTGCCAGCATGTTTGGGACTATGAACACTGAAGCTTTCTTT
V: TRBV6-6; J: TRBJ2-7; size: .; D: TRBD1; CDR3: CASTGTGWDEQYF; DNA: TGTGCCAGCACCGGGACAGGGTGGGACGAGCAGTACTTC
V: TRBV4-1; J: TRBJ2-7; size: few; D: TRBD2; CDR3: CASSQDARLAGVYEQYF; DNA: TGCGCCAGCAGCCAAGATGCGAGACTAGCGGGTGTGTACGAGCAGTACTTC
V: TRBV2; J: TRBJ2-5; size: .; D: TRBD1; CDR3: CASSYRDSQETQYF; DNA: TGTGCCAGCAGCTACCGGGACAGCCAAGAGACCCAGTACTTC
V: TRBV4-1; J: TRBJ1-1; size: .; D: TRBD1; CDR3: CASSQATTGENTEAFF; DNA: TGCGCCAGCAGCCAAGCTACGACAGGGGAGAACACTGAAGCTTTCTTT
V: TRBV5-6; J: TRBJ2-2; size: .; D: .; CDR3: CASSLGRGTGELFF; DNA: TGTGCCAGCAGCTTGGGCAGGGGCACCGGGGAGCTGTTTTTT
V: TRBV12-5; J: TRBJ1-5; size: .; D: TRBD1; CDR3: CASESGTGGGNQPQHF; DNA: TGTGCTAGTGAGTCGGGCACAGGGGGCGGCAATCAGCCCCAGCATTTT
V: TRBV4-3; J: TRBJ2-7; size: .; D: TRBD2; CDR3: CASSRGLAGGDSYEQYF; DNA: TGCGCCAGCAGTCGGGGACTAGCGGGAGGCGACTCCTACGAGCAGTACTTC
V: TRBV6-4; J: TRBJ2-2; size: .; D: TRBD2; CDR3: CASSDSSGRATGELFF; DNA: TGTGCCAGCAGTGACTCTAGCGGGAGGGCCACCGGGGAGCTGTTTTTT
V: TRBV11-3; J: TRBJ2-7; size: .; D: TRBD2; CDR3: CASSLSGASYEQYF; DNA: TGTGCCAGCAGCCTGAGCGGGGCCTCCTACGAGCAGTACTTC
V: TRBV6-1; J: TRBJ2-7; size: .; D: .; CDR3: CATRGTGEQYF; DNA: TGTGCCACTAGGGGGACCGGGGAGCAGTACTTC
V: TRBV7-9; J: TRBJ1-4; size: once; D: TRBD1; CDR3: CASSSDREGEKLFF; DNA: TGTGCCAGCAGCTCGGACAGGGAGGGCGAAAAACTGTTTTTT
V: TRBV5-1; J: TRBJ2-3; size: .; D: TRBD2; CDR3: CASSLAPGGDTQYF; DNA: TGCGCCAGCAGCTTGGCCCCGGGGGGAGATACGCAGTATTTT
V: TRBV19; J: TRBJ2-3; size: .; D: TRBD2; CDR3: CASSIDRLAKHTDTQYF; DNA: TGTGCCAGTAGTATAGACCGACTAGCGAAACACACAGATACGCAGTATTTT